This T cell receptor beta chain was found in a study of T cells expressing NK-cell markers (dated by TCRdb to about 2020). Looking at the study overall: In sorted CD3+CD56+NKG2C+, CD3+CD56+NKG2C- and CD3+CD56-NKG2C+ T-cell subsets from several donors, TCR beta-chain repertoires were profiled. The study sequenced eight donors, all healthy volunteers chosen at random: three men and five women. The libraries were sequenced on Illumina HiSeq 2000/2500, MiSeq or NextSeq, producing 2 x 150 bp reads. Of the eight sequenced donors, seven were found to be HCMV-seropositive and one was found to be HCMV-seronegative.

Study-level results and caveats: Those dominant clonotypes were again the most abundant among CD3+CD56-NKG2C+ cells in a handful of donors, at about 25-65%. It remained unclear whether the expanded NKG2C-expressing T cell clones were specific for HCMV antigens. In six donors, the dominant CD3+CD56+NKG2C+ clonotypes ranked among the top 10 CD8+ clonotypes, making up 1.0-7.0% of CD8+ T cells.

The run used an Illumina HiSeq 2000. 5'RACE template switching, by which a universal primer site and unique molecular identifiers were added, was used to make TCR beta cDNA libraries. Priming for cDNA synthesis came from the TCR beta constant segment, and two successive PCR amplification steps followed. In the source study's methods: MIGEC was used to demultiplex reads and group reads by UMI, and MiTCR was used to assemble and quantify clonotypes. To remove erroneous sequences, TCR cDNA sequences were retained only when supported by two or more reads. The tcR package was used for downstream repertoire analysis, and clonotypes were matched between fractions using CDR3 nucleotide sequence together with V segment. VDJmatch was used to annotate antigen specificity against VDJdb, with one amino acid substitution in CDR3 permitted. TCRdb reprocessed the reads into one record per CDR3 protein sequence, lacking DNA. These V and J calls originate from TCRdb's pipeline instead of the authors' own analysis. The sample table includes a few hundred thousand distinct CDR3 sequences. The ten largest clones take up 3.5% to 4.5% of the sample.

HCMV serostatus was determined by detecting HCMV-specific IgG in serum with a commercial ELISA kit. Ficoll density gradient centrifugation was used to isolate peripheral blood mononuclear cells from blood. Spanning cysteine to phenylalanine, the CDR3 consists of 15 amino acids. DNA is not on record. The CDR1 and CDR2 encoded by the germline V gene (reference sequence) are LNHNV and YYDKDF. Concerning this clonotype itself: Its antigen is still unknown.

This chain is built from TRBV15 and TRBJ2-3; with no DNA, the TCRdb D assignment of TRBD2 cannot be verified. Sequencing input: blood T cells: a sorted CD56 or NKG2C T cell subset, CD4+ or CD8+ T cells, or bulk PBMC T cells (not recorded which). The receptor's source is a young man in good health. Donor details come from another sample of the same person, matched by shared clones. The CDR3 protein sequence reads: CATSREGGPMDTQYF.